The clone carrying this T cell receptor (beta chain) occurred once. Its antigen is unknown. The data are from a study of radiotherapy plus CTLA-4 blockade in lung cancer. Sequencing used immunoSEQ multiplex PCR; TCRdb keeps in-frame clones, though not all of them. The sample holds approximately 110,000 clones, roughly four fifths seen once. J gave up 2 bases and V 4 bases, and 6 bases lay outside the gene matches. The CDR3 length is 15 residues. The V gene's germline CDR1 is MNHEY and CDR2 SVGAGI. Study-wide findings and caveats: Researchers report tumor-derived TCR clones expanding in blood after radiotherapy plus ipilimumab.

This TCR was recovered from a human donor with non-small cell lung cancer that progressed on radiotherapy plus ipilimumab. Some clones in this sample may be carry-over from other donors' samples. Sequenced material: peripheral blood, taken from a patient treated with radiotherapy plus ipilimumab. This rearrangement joins TRBV6-5 to TRBJ2-5, with 8 nucleotides matching TRBD2. The CDR3 sequence: CASSSTGGEQETQYF. As DNA, the CDR3 is TGTGCCAGCAGTTCCACGGGGGGGGAACAAGAGACCCAGTACTTC.